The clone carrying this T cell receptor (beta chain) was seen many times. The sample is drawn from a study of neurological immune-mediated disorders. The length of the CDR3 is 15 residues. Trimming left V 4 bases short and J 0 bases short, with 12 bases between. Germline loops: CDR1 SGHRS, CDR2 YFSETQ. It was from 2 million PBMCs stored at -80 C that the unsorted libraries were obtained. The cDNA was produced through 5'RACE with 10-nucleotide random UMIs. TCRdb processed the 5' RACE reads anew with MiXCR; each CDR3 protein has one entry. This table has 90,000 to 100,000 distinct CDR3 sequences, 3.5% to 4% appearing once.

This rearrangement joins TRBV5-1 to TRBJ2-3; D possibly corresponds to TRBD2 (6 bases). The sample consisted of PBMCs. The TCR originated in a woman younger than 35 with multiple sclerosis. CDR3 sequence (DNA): TGCGCCAGCAGCCCCGGGAGCGGTAGCACAGATACGCAGTATTTT. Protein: CASSPGSGSTDTQYF.